This entry is about one T cell receptor beta chain. Its antigen remains unidentified. This record belongs to a study of OX40 agonist ivuxolimab in advanced cancers. Overall study results and limits: At 0.1 to 3.0 mg/kg and by week 6, clonal expansion occurred in CD4+ and CD8+ blood T cells. Relatively little clonal expansion, among the lowest observed, appeared in partial responders at 0.1-3.0 mg/kg.

Produced via immunoSEQ multiplex PCR; TCRdb's table is partial and in-frame only. The sample has roughly 60,000 clones, roughly 85% seen once. Patients with autoimmune history or systemic immunosuppression were excluded. This sequence originates from an adult with an advanced solid tumor such as melanoma, head and neck, liver or kidney cancer. Sequenced material: CD4+ or CD8+ T cells sorted from blood, taken in a trial of the OX40 agonist ivuxolimab.

The CDR3 sequence is CASRAWGRGNTIYF. In DNA form, the CDR3 reads TGTGCCAGCAGGGCGTGGGGAAGGGGAAACACCATATATTTT. The chain links TRBV5-4 to TRBJ1-3; D gene unclear. Trimming cost V 5 bases and J 4 bases, with 13 bases left between them. The germline V gene encodes CDR1 SGHNT and CDR2 YYREEE (reference sequence). The CDR3 length is 14 residues.